This T cell receptor (beta chain) comes out of a study of blood T cell repertoires in COVID-19 (dated by TCRdb to about 2020). In the study overall: Samples covering the acute and convalescent phases of COVID-19 were provided by collaborators in the United States, Italy and Spain. The prospective study material was composed of cDNA or gDNA derived from T cells, B-cell-depleted T cells, or PBMCs. The dataset comprised deeply sampled blood TCRbeta repertoires from subjects exposed to, actively infected with, or recovered from COVID-19. A freely available public database, intended as a resource for researchers studying the immune response to SARS-CoV-2, is where the repertoires were released. Samples were obtained from the ongoing ImmuneRACE study (first 160 participants) and from about 1,300 subjects provided by 6 global collaborators. Sample metadata almost always included a de-identified subject ID, COVID-19 status, age in years and sex. HLA class I and class II types, where available, came from metadata supplied by the sample provider rather than from assay-based typing. Study-wide conclusions, independent of this receptor: The amount of clinical and demographic metadata varied by source and participant and was provided uncurated.

With regard to this clone: This clone's antigen is unknown. Base quality data are lacking; no much larger clone is found one base away.

The immunoSEQ Assay, a bias-controlled multiplex PCR, was used to amplify TCRbeta CDR3 regions from genomic DNA. Per the authors' processing: Nucleated cell counts per sample were estimated from amplification of reference gene primers within the assay. To quantify the absolute abundance of each unique TCRbeta CDR3 rearrangement, sequence reads were collapsed and filtered. Productive Simpson clonality was computed per sample as the square root of Simpson's diversity index over productive rearrangements. TCRdb mirrors the immuneACCESS table, restricted to in-frame sequences. Some clones are absent from its copies; in checked studies, under half trace to an unresolved V gene, and the reason for the others is unknown. V and J calls and clone size follow that table, whereas D and trimming were derived from the DNA. The sample table records 240,000 or so clones; around 86% of these occur just once. The ten largest clones capture roughly 1.9% of the sample.

Another Seattle source contributed samples from volunteer blood donors who had recovered from COVID-19. Whole blood was collected in K2EDTA tubes by collaborating institutions according to the institutions' own protocols. For TCRbeta analysis, collaborators shipped samples in one of three forms: frozen whole blood, isolated PBMCs, or DNA extracted from either of those sample types. This TCR derives from a man aged 25-45 years who had recovered from COVID-19. The source material was peripheral blood.

The CDR3 corresponds to CASSYNNIGNTEAFF. The base sequence is TGTGCCAGCAGTTACAATAACATTGGGAACACTGAAGCTTTCTTT. The chain is encoded by TRBV6-5 joined to TRBJ1-1; the D gene lacks a confident call. Taken from cysteine to phenylalanine, the CDR3 has 15 residues. Solely the CDR3 DNA is kept, with 45 bases framed from the first base. V was cut back by 2 bases and J by 1 base, leaving a gap of 11 bases between them. CDR1 is given as MNHEY and CDR2 as SVGAGI, both from the germline V gene.